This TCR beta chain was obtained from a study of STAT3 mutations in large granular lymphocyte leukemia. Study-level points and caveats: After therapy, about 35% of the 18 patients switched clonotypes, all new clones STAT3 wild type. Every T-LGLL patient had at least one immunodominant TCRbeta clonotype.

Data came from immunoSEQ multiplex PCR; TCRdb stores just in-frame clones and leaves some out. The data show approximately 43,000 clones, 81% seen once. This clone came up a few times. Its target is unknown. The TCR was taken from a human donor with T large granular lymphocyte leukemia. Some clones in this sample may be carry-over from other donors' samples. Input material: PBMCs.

The CDR3 region has the DNA TGCAGCGTTGAAGAGGTCGGACAGGGGCCAGCTTTCTTT. It specifies CSVEEVGQGPAFF. This chain connects TRBV29-1 to TRBJ1-1; TRBD1 matches at 9 bases. In germline, CDR1 is SQVTM, CDR2 ANQGSEA. The CDR3 totals 13 residues. The J segment lost 10 bases and the V segment lost 0 bases, leaving 6 bases of the junction unmatched.